A selection of T cell receptor beta chains follows, all from one sample in a study of CD8 T cells in ankylosing spondylitis. TCRdb analysed the 5' RACE reads with MiXCR anew, one entry per CDR3 protein. The sample contains 100,000 to 150,000 distinct CDR3 sequences, approximately 14% of which appear only once. Specimen: blood, either unsorted or a sorted T cell fraction (not recorded which). The receptors come from a female donor with ankylosing spondylitis or in good health (not recorded which). Both conserved end residues are part of each CDR3. The order of the fields is V gene, clone size, CDR3 length, J gene, D gene, CDR3 protein, CDR3 DNA. The D gene is left open where the match is weak. Part of the rows lack a size; the others show once, few, many or a class for expanded clones.

TRBV10-3	-	14	TRBJ2-7	TRBD2	CAISGRAGVYEQYF	TGTGCCATCAGCGGCAGGGCGGGAGTTTACGAGCAGTACTTC
TRBV20-1	many	15	TRBJ2-3	TRBD2	CSASSSGVSTDTQYF	TGCAGTGCTAGCTCTAGCGGGGTATCCACAGATACGCAGTATTTT
TRBV29-1	many	14	TRBJ2-7	TRBD2	CSAARGNSNYEQYF	TGCAGCGCCGCGCGGGGGAACTCGAACTACGAGCAGTACTTC
TRBV27	many	14	TRBJ2-7	TRBD2	CASRRTSGVYEQYF	TGTGCCAGCAGGAGGACTAGCGGGGTCTACGAGCAGTACTTC
TRBV7-3	many	15	TRBJ2-5	-	CASSPELGSQETQYF	TGTGCCAGCAGCCCGGAACTAGGGTCCCAAGAGACCCAGTACTTC
TRBV20-1	-	14	TRBJ2-2	-	CSARDGLAPGELFF	TGCAGTGCTAGAGATGGGCTAGCCCCCGGGGAGCTGTTTTTT
TRBV29-1	-	14	TRBJ2-5	-	CSVEPKAERETQYF	TGCAGCGTTGAACCCAAGGCGGAGCGGGAGACCCAGTACTTC
TRBV11-2	-	15	TRBJ1-5	-	CASSSGTETVQPQHF	TGTGCCAGCAGCTCAGGGACGGAAACCGTCCAGCCCCAGCATTTT
TRBV12-3/TRBV12-4	many	13	TRBJ2-5	-	CASSLALQETQYF	TGTGCCAGCAGTTTAGCCCTCCAAGAGACCCAGTACTTC
TRBV18	-	14	TRBJ2-3	-	CASRGPISTDTQYF	TGTGCCAGCCGAGGCCCTATTAGCACAGATACGCAGTATTTT
TRBV3-1	-	15	TRBJ1-1	-	CASSQNPGGNTEAFF	TGTGCCAGCAGCCAAAACCCCGGCGGAAACACTGAAGCTTTCTTT
TRBV29-1	many	14	TRBJ2-2	-	CSVKGQSNTGELFF	TGCAGCGTCAAGGGGCAGTCGAACACCGGGGAGCTGTTTTTT
TRBV5-5	many	14	TRBJ1-5	-	CASRPYVGNQPQHF	TGTGCCAGCAGACCATATGTCGGCAATCAGCCCCAGCATTTT
TRBV20-1	many	12	TRBJ2-5	-	CSARRTQETQYF	TGCAGTGCTAGACGGACCCAAGAGACCCAGTACTTC
TRBV10-2	-	17	TRBJ2-5	TRBD2	CASSEFGIAGHKETQYF	TGCGCCAGCAGTGAGTTTGGGATAGCGGGGCATAAAGAGACCCAGTACTTC
TRBV25-1	many	11	TRBJ2-3	-	CASSEKDTQYF	TGTGCCAGCAGTGAAAAGGATACGCAGTATTTT
TRBV24-1	many	12	TRBJ2-1	-	CATRGQGGEQFF	TGTGCCACCAGAGGTCAGGGGGGTGAGCAGTTCTTC
TRBV29-1	few	14	TRBJ2-2	-	CSVASASNTGELFF	TGCAGCGTTGCTAGCGCCTCGAACACCGGGGAGCTGTTTTTT
TRBV5-5	-	14	TRBJ2-5	TRBD1	CASSQGTGQETQYF	TGTGCCAGCAGCCAAGGGACAGGACAAGAGACCCAGTACTTC
TRBV20-1	many	13	TRBJ2-5	-	CSARAGGRETQYF	TGCAGTGCTAGAGCCGGGGGTCGGGAGACCCAGTACTTC
TRBV7-3	-	12	TRBJ2-3	-	CASSGPGDTQYF	TGTGCCAGCAGCGGACCTGGGGATACGCAGTATTTT
TRBV6-2/TRBV6-3	-	15	TRBJ2-2	TRBD1	CATSTGQAYTGELFF	TGTGCCACCTCGACGGGACAGGCCTACACCGGGGAGCTGTTTTTT
TRBV7-9	few	12	TRBJ2-1	-	CASSQTDNEQFF	TGTGCCAGCAGCCAGACCGACAATGAGCAGTTCTTC
TRBV5-1	many	15	TRBJ1-2	-	CASTLGPGSNYGYTF	TGCGCCAGCACCTTGGGCCCCGGTTCAAACTATGGCTACACCTTC
TRBV12-3/TRBV12-4	many	19	TRBJ2-1	-	CASTLRWGPGNSSYNEQFF	TGTGCCAGCACCCTCCGGTGGGGACCGGGGAATAGCTCCTACAATGAGCAGTTCTTC
TRBV27	-	14	TRBJ1-2	TRBD1	CASSRDRGVSGYTF	TGTGCCAGCTCTCGGGACAGGGGTGTAAGTGGCTACACCTTC
TRBV11-1	many	16	TRBJ2-1	TRBD2	CASSLGLAGVSNEQFF	TGTGCCAGCAGCCTCGGACTAGCGGGAGTTTCGAATGAGCAGTTCTTC
TRBV20-1	many	14	TRBJ1-5	-	CSARDRRADQPQHF	TGCAGTGCTAGAGATCGTCGGGCTGATCAGCCCCAGCATTTT
TRBV2	few	16	TRBJ2-2	TRBD1	CASDFRDSINTGELFF	TGTGCCAGCGATTTCCGGGACAGCATTAACACCGGGGAGCTGTTTTTT
TRBV20-1	many	12	TRBJ2-5	TRBD2	CSARWGGETQYF	TGCAGTGCTAGGTGGGGGGGAGAGACCCAGTACTTC
TRBV5-1	many	17	TRBJ1-4	TRBD1	CASSLTGGQATNEKLFF	TGCGCCAGCAGCTTAACAGGGGGACAAGCAACTAATGAAAAACTGTTTTTT
TRBV20-1	few	13	TRBJ2-1	-	CSARGATGNEQFF	TGCAGTGCTAGAGGGGCCACAGGCAATGAGCAGTTCTTC
TRBV12-3/TRBV12-4	-	13	TRBJ2-3	-	CATLGGGGDTQYF	TGTGCCACTCTAGGAGGGGGAGGGGATACGCAGTATTTT
TRBV20-1	-	13	TRBJ2-7	-	CSARVPGSGEQYF	TGCAGTGCTAGAGTCCCGGGTTCCGGCGAGCAGTACTTC
TRBV9	-	13	TRBJ2-7	-	CASSVGAGYEQYF	TGTGCCAGCAGCGTAGGTGCAGGCTACGAGCAGTACTTC
TRBV6-5	-	15	TRBJ1-2	TRBD1	CASSNPPNRGGGYTF	TGTGCCAGCAGTAACCCCCCTAACAGGGGTGGAGGCTACACCTTC
TRBV3-1	few	15	TRBJ1-2	TRBD1	CASSQVPGGYYGYTF	TGTGCCAGCAGCCAAGTGCCAGGGGGATACTATGGCTACACCTTC
TRBV28	few	12	TRBJ2-2	-	CASTVGSRELFF	TGTGCCAGCACGGTCGGATCTCGGGAGCTGTTTTTT
TRBV28	-	14	TRBJ1-2	-	CASKSRDRLGSYTF	TGTGCCAGCAAGTCCCGCGACAGACTTGGGTCCTACACCTTC
TRBV20-1	many	13	TRBJ2-7	TRBD1	CSARVRTGSEQYF	TGCAGTGCTAGAGTACGGACAGGCTCCGAGCAGTACTTC
TRBV7-6	few	17	TRBJ1-5	-	CASSPSTGTRGNQPQHF	TGTGCCAGCAGCCCCTCGACAGGAACGAGGGGCAATCAGCCCCAGCATTTT
TRBV20-1	-	17	TRBJ2-5	-	CSARDIGHQAGIETQYF	TGCAGTGCTAGAGATATAGGGCATCAGGCGGGTATAGAGACCCAGTACTTC
TRBV20-1	many	13	TRBJ1-1	TRBD1	CSAKQGSNTEAFF	TGCAGTGCAAAACAGGGGTCGAACACTGAAGCTTTCTTT
TRBV6-2/TRBV6-3	many	15	TRBJ1-2	TRBD1	CASWTRDRGNYGYTF	TGTGCCAGCTGGACCCGTGACAGGGGAAACTATGGCTACACCTTC
TRBV25-1	few	13	TRBJ1-2	-	CASSGRSGGGYTF	TGTGCCAGCAGTGGCCGGTCCGGCGGTGGCTACACCTTC
TRBV11-3	-	14	TRBJ2-2	-	CASSSRSYTGELFF	TGTGCCAGCAGCTCTAGGAGTTACACCGGGGAGCTGTTTTTT
TRBV29-1	many	13	TRBJ1-4	-	CSALLGIDEKLFF	TGCAGCGCCCTCCTAGGGATCGATGAAAAACTGTTTTTT
TRBV5-6	many	14	TRBJ2-3	-	CASSLAGSTDTQYF	TGTGCCAGCAGCTTGGCGGGGAGCACAGATACGCAGTATTTT
TRBV7-2	many	15	TRBJ2-1	TRBD2	CASSIWTSGSNEQFF	TGTGCCAGCAGCATATGGACTAGCGGGAGTAATGAGCAGTTCTTC